The 26 T cell receptor beta chains below were found in one sample sequenced in a study of TIL therapy for anti-PD-1-resistant metastatic lung cancer. Time point reported: pre-treatment sample, taken before nivolumab and TIL therapy. The immunoSEQ assay was v3. TCRdb's copy holds only in-frame clones and misses some; the assay was immunoSEQ multiplex PCR. The sample holds 15,000 to 20,000 clones, 83% seen once. The material sequenced was blood, taken at baseline. The receptors were sampled from a person aged 25-85 years with non-small cell lung cancer.

V and J are TRBV9 and TRBJ2-3; D unresolved. Between the trimmed V and J ends, which lost 4 bases and 0 bases, there was a span of 18 bases. The CDR3 is 17 residues long. Germline-derived CDR1 and CDR2 are SGDLS and YYNGEE. The CDR3 sequence is CASSPPAWAVSTDTQYF. As DNA, the CDR3 is TGTGCCAGCAGCCCCCCTGCGTGGGCAGTAAGCACAGATACGCAGTATTTT. The full variable domain, with the rest looked up from reference TRBV9 and TRBJ2-3, is DSGVTQTPKHLITATGQRVTLRCSPRSGDLSVYWYQQSLDQGLQFLIQYYNGEERAKGNILERFSAQQFPDLHSELNLSSLELGDSALYFCASSPPAWAVSTDTQYFGPGTRLTVL.

The chain joins TRBV9 to TRBJ2-5; 8 nucleotides agree with TRBD2. Germline CDR1 SGDLS, CDR2 YYNGEE. The CDR3 is 17 amino acids. V was clipped by 4 bases and J by 7 bases; unmatched bases: 18. This chain's CDR3 is CASSPQVDSGAGGTQYF. In nucleotides, the CDR3 is TGTGCCAGCAGCCCCCAGGTGGATAGCGGGGCGGGGGGGACCCAGTACTTC.

The chain joins TRBV5-8 to TRBJ2-7; D may be TRBD1 or TRBD2 (6 bases each). V lost 10 bases and J lost 2, with 19 bases in between. This CDR3 has 14 amino acids. Germline CDR1 reads SGHTS; CDR2 reads YDEGEE. The CDR3 DNA reads TGTGCCCCCAGGGCCAGGGGAGGCGCCTACGAGCAGTACTTC. Its translation is CAPRARGGAYEQYF.

This chain connects TRBV6-6 to TRBJ2-3, with a tentative D call TRBD1 (6 bases). CDR3 length: 13 residues. The germline V gene has CDR1 MNHNY and CDR2 SVGAGI (reference sequence). V lost 8 bases and J lost 2, with 11 bases in between. CDR3 nucleotides: TGTGCCAGCCTAAGACAGGACACAGATACGCAGTATTTT. Protein sequence: CASLRQDTDTQYF.

The chain has TRBV7-9 and TRBJ1-3, with TRBD1 matching 7 bases. The CDR3 sequence is 15 residues long. V lost 5 bases to trimming and J lost 4 bases; unmatched junction nucleotides: 8. The germline gives CDR1 SEHNR, CDR2 FQNEAQ (reference sequence). The CDR3 region is CASSARQGIGNTIYF. Written as DNA, the CDR3 is TGTGCCAGCAGCGCCCGACAGGGTATAGGAAACACCATATATTTT.

The genes are TRBV19 and TRBJ1-1, with 10 bases fitting TRBD1. The germline V gene has CDR1 LNHDA and CDR2 SQIVND (reference sequence). Trimming at V came to 8 bases and at J to 6 bases, leaving 6 bases not matched to a gene. This CDR3 has 13 amino acids. The DNA for the CDR3 is TGTGCCAGTCGGGGACAGGGGACCCCTGAAGCTTTCTTT. This codes for CASRGQGTPEAFF.

This clone has only one observation. The gene calls are TRBV7-3 and TRBJ2-1, with D perhaps given as TRBD1 or TRBD2 (5 bases each). The length of the CDR3 is 14 residues. V was clipped by 3 bases and J by 3 bases, with 9 bases between them. Per germline, CDR1 SGHTA and CDR2 FQGTGA. The DNA of the CDR3 is TGTGCCAGCAGCTTGGGGGAACTCTACAATGAGCAGTTCTTC. Translating gives CASSLGELYNEQFF.

In this sample, this clone turned up a few times. V usage is TRBV21-1 and J usage is TRBJ2-7; the table assigns TRBD2, which was not confirmed against the DNA. TRBV21-1 is given as a pseudogene. CDR3 size: 16 residues. CDR3 nucleotide sequence: TGTGCCAGCAGCAAAGTGCGGACTTTGGTCTCCTACGAGCAGTACTTC. Translation: CASSKVRTLVSYEQYF.

This sequence joins TRBV25-1 and TRBJ2-7, with 7 bases aligning to TRBD2. This CDR3 comprises 14 residues. Germline lookup yields CDR1 MGHDK and CDR2 SYGVNS. Trimming removed 5 bases from V and 3 bases from J; junction bases left unmatched: 7. This CDR3 is CASSKTSELYEQYF. Written as DNA, the CDR3 is TGTGCCAGCAGTAAAACTAGCGAGCTCTACGAGCAGTACTTC.

V and J are TRBV7-9 and TRBJ1-2; 12 bases are a match to TRBD1. With V trimmed by 3 bases and J by 6 bases, 8 bases remained unmatched. The CDR3 sequence is 16 residues long. Per the germline V gene, CDR1 is SEHNR and CDR2 is FQNEAQ (reference sequence). This chain's CDR3 is CASSFTGTGGADGYTF. The CDR3 bases are TGTGCCAGCAGCTTTACCGGGACAGGGGGCGCGGATGGCTACACCTTC.

The gene calls are TRBV6-1 and TRBJ2-7, with 10 bases identical to TRBD1. CDR1 and CDR2 (germline): MNHNS, SASEGT. V trimming: 1 base; J trimming: 13 bases; junction bases outside the gene matches: 7. CDR3 length: 13 amino acids. The CDR3 DNA sequence: TGTGCCAGCAGTGAAGTGGTTAGGGACAGGGGATACTTC. It yields the protein CASSEVVRDRGYF.

This sequence joins TRBV10-3 and TRBJ2-7, with 10 bases fitting TRBD1. Germline V CDR1 and CDR2: ENHRY, SYGVKD. V trimming: 2 bases; J trimming: 6 bases; junction bases outside the gene matches: 7. The length of the CDR3 is 15 residues. CDR3 in DNA: TGTGCCATCAGTGAGCCCTACGGGACAGGGGCCGAGCAGTACTTC. As protein: CAISEPYGTGAEQYF.

This clone was seen a single time. The chain uses TRBV9 and TRBJ2-1; a possible D gene is TRBD2 (7 bases). Germline CDR1 reads SGDLS; CDR2 reads YYNGEE. Trimming shortened V by 3 bases and J by 3 bases, and 13 bases separated the two germline ends. This CDR3 is built from 15 residues. This chain's CDR3 is CASSEGGAFYNEQFF. CDR3 nucleotide sequence: TGTGCCAGCAGCGAAGGGGGGGCGTTCTACAATGAGCAGTTCTTC.

This rearrangement joins TRBV28 to TRBJ2-5; D remains unclear. Germline V gives CDR1 MDHEN, CDR2 SYDVKM. Trimming shortened V by 5 bases and J by 4 bases, and 11 bases separated the two germline ends. The CDR3 totals 13 residues. CDR3 DNA sequence: TGTGCCAGCAGTCTGGACGGCCCAGAGACCCAGTACTTC. Protein sequence: CASSLDGPETQYF.

The chain recombines TRBV28 with TRBJ2-7, with D possibly TRBD1 on 5 matching bases. Trimming took 3 bases from V and 1 from J, leaving 10 bases between them. The V gene's germline CDR1 is MDHEN and CDR2 SYDVKM. There are 14 residues in the CDR3. The CDR3, as DNA: TGTGCCAGCAGTTTGGGCAGGGCGTCCTACGAGCAGTACTTC. Encoded protein: CASSLGRASYEQYF. Complete variable domain (other parts from reference TRBV28 and TRBJ2-7): DVKVTQSSRYLVKRTGEKVFLECVQDMDHENMFWYRQDPGLGLRLIYFSYDVKMKEKGDIPEGYSVSREKKERFSLILESASTNQTSMYLCASSLGRASYEQYFGPGTRLTVT.

The chain couples TRBV4-1 to TRBJ1-5; D perhaps matches TRBD1 (6 bases). Germline V gene data show CDR1 as MGHRA and CDR2 as YSYEKL. Trimming removed 4 bases at V and 0 bases at J, with 10 bases between. The CDR3 has 15 amino acids. DNA of the CDR3: TGCGCCAGCAGCCCCCAGGGACATAGCAATCAGCCCCAGCATTTT. Translation gives CASSPQGHSNQPQHF.

The chain recombines TRBV11-2 with TRBJ2-7; unclear D gene. The germline CDR1 and CDR2 sequences are SGHAT and FQNNGV. This CDR3 is built from 14 residues. The V end lost 3 bases, the J end lost 0 bases, and 9 bases lay between the germline ends. The CDR3 DNA reads as TGTGCCAGCAGCTTTTACTTGAGCTCCTACGAGCAGTACTTC. Encoded protein: CASSFYLSSYEQYF.

The table lists this clone with a count of one. The chain uses TRBV20-1 and TRBJ2-3; D possibly uses TRBD1 or TRBD2 (5 bases each). Trimming shortened V by 6 bases and J by 11 bases, and 15 bases separated the two germline ends. Germline-derived CDR1 and CDR2 are DFQATT and SNEGSKA (reference sequence). The CDR3 extends over 11 amino acids. CDR3 coding DNA: TGCAGTGCCCTAGGGACGGGGTTGCAGTATTTT. It yields the protein CSALGTGLQYF.

This rearrangement joins TRBV6-6 to TRBJ1-5, with no clear D. Trimming cost V 8 bases and J 3 bases, with 11 bases left between them. The CDR3 length is 13 residues. Germline CDR1 is MNHNY and CDR2 is SVGAGI (reference sequence). The CDR3: CASQLGPNQPQHF. The CDR3 DNA follows: TGTGCCAGCCAACTGGGCCCCAATCAGCCCCAGCATTTT.

This clone was observed a few times. The J gene is TRBJ1-1, the V gene TRBV6-6; a weak D match, TRBD1 (6 bases). The CDR3 sequence is 14 residues long. Between the trimmed V and J ends, which lost 5 bases and 3 bases, there was a span of 13 bases. Germline lookup yields CDR1 MNHNY and CDR2 SVGAGI (reference sequence). CDR3 loop: CASSLRGDDTEAFF. CDR3 sequence (DNA): TGTGCCAGCAGTCTCAGGGGCGATGACACTGAAGCTTTCTTT.

This clone was counted once. The J gene is TRBJ2-5, the V gene TRBV15, with D maybe TRBD1 (6 bases). CDR1 is LNHNV and CDR2 is YYDKDF in the germline V gene (reference sequence). This CDR3 has 14 amino acids. The ends were cut back, 0 bases at V and 3 bases at J, with 8 bases in the middle. The CDR3 coding sequence is TGTGCCACCAGCAGAGATCCAGGGGAAGAGACCCAGTACTTC. Its translation: CATSRDPGEETQYF.

The CDR3 sequence is CASGNWSGFNQPQHF. The DNA of the CDR3 is TGTGCTAGTGGGAATTGGTCCGGGTTCAATCAGCCCCAGCATTTT. The chain recombines TRBV12-5 with TRBJ1-5; no firm D call. V lost 6 bases to trimming and J lost 3 bases, with 15 bases between them. The CDR3 extends over 15 amino acids. The germline CDR1 and CDR2 sequences are LGHNT and FRNRAP.

The chain carries TRBV7-2 and TRBJ2-1; TRBD1 matches at 10 bases. The CDR3 runs 17 residues. Losses at the gene ends were 4 bases for V and 9 bases for J; bases not matched to a gene: 15. Germline CDR1 and CDR2: SGHTA and FQGNSA. Here the CDR3 DNA reads TGTGCCAGCAGCTCCTTTCGGACAGGGGGAGGACGAGGTGAGCAGTTCTTC. This encodes CASSSFRTGGGRGEQFF.

This chain links TRBV6-5 with TRBJ2-7; D remains unclear. Germline lookup yields CDR1 MNHEY and CDR2 SVGAGI. Trimming removed 0 bases from V and 1 base from J, with 7 bases in between. This CDR3 contains 14 residues. As DNA, the CDR3 is TGTGCCAGCAGTTACTCGGACGGATCCTACGAGCAGTACTTC. Translating gives CASSYSDGSYEQYF.

This clone has only one observation. This CDR3 reads CAIRRQGANYNEQFF. The CDR3 coding sequence is TGTGCCATCAGACGACAGGGGGCTAATTACAATGAGCAGTTCTTC. The chain employs TRBV10-3 and TRBJ2-1; TRBD1 matches at 10 bases. With V trimmed by 6 bases and J by 4 bases, 6 bases remained unmatched. The CDR3 sequence is 15 residues long. Germline-derived CDR1 and CDR2 are ENHRY and SYGVKD.

The table lists this clone with a count of one. Here the CDR3 DNA reads TGCGCCAGCAGCTCCGGGACAGGGGGATTCGATTCACCCCTCCACTTT. This translates into CASSSGTGGFDSPLHF. The V and J genes are TRBV5-1 and TRBJ1-6; TRBD1 aligns across 11 bases. The CDR3 is made up of 16 amino acids. V was clipped by 3 bases and J by 8 bases; unmatched bases: 7. CDR1 SGHRS and CDR2 YFSETQ come from the germline V gene.